What follows describes a single T cell receptor beta chain. This CDR3 spans 11 amino acids. The germline V gene has CDR1 MGHDK and CDR2 SYGVNS. The V end lost 0 bases, the J end lost 9 bases, and 6 bases lay between the germline ends. The source of the sample is a study of cytomegalovirus exposure and HLA in healthy donors. Across the study: Roughly 85 million unique TCRs from HLA-typed donors made up an early data release. Most genotyped donors, roughly 80% of 300 to 400, had Caucasian-associated genetic ancestry.

The PCR had 60 Vbeta and 13 Jbeta primers. In the study's own analysis: A later analysis counted tens of millions of unique TCR beta chains, 9.5 million to 13 million shared. TCRdb's copy holds only in-frame clones and misses some; the assay was immunoSEQ multiplex PCR. V and J calls and clone size are given by that table; D and trimming were obtained from the DNA. The table includes 150,000 to 200,000 clones, over 60% detected once. Sequencing was carried out using PBMCs. The genes are TRBV25-1 and TRBJ2-7; D unresolved. The source is a woman in her thirties or forties in good health and CMV-seronegative. CDR3 sequence: CASSEYFGQYF. The DNA of the CDR3 is TGTGCCAGCAGTGAATATTTCGGGCAGTACTTC.